This T cell receptor (beta chain) was identified in a study of T cell repertoires in cytomegalovirus infection. About the study: Public TCR beta signatures were indicative of both CMV infection and a matching HLA type. General study results and limits: Dominant in the ex vivo response were TCR beta clonotypes restricted by HLA-C and specific for CMV.

The CDR3 consists of 16 residues. With 5 bases removed from V and 1 base from J, the gap between germline ends came to 16 bases. Germline V gives CDR1 SGHVS, CDR2 FQNEAQ. This clonotype occurred many times. The antigen remains unidentified. One entry per CDR3 protein, called by TCRdb with MiXCR from the reads. Counted here are roughly 190,000 distinct CDR3 sequences, roughly 9% occurring once; the ten biggest clones make up 4.6%. The sequence derives from a human donor in good health (CMV status not recorded). Some clones in this sample may be carry-over from other donors' samples. The sequencing sample was made of PBMCs. The rearrangement uses TRBV7-8 and TRBJ2-3; either TRBD1 or TRBD2 may supply D (5 bases each). The CDR3 DNA reads as TGTGCCAGCAGCCCCGTATCGGGGACCGGCACAGATACGCAGTATTTT. Its protein is CASSPVSGTGTDTQYF.